The 3 T cell receptor beta chains listed next were all sequenced from one sample in a study of T-cell reconstitution after alpha-beta-depleted transplantation in children. Unique molecular identifiers were incorporated when the TCRbeta library was constructed. TCRdb ran MiXCR on the PCR reads and lists one entry per CDR3 protein. The data show 6,400 or so distinct CDR3 sequences, 16% seen once. The sequencing used PBMCs, collected before TCRalphabeta/CD19-depleted stem cell transplant. The source is a boy under 10 years old with acute lymphoblastic leukemia, due to receive a stem cell transplant.

The rearrangement joins TRBV15 to TRBJ2-1, with 9 positions matching TRBD2. Germline values: CDR1 LNHNV, CDR2 YYDKDF (reference sequence). This CDR3 region has 16 residues. V gave up 0 bases and J gave up 8 bases; unmatched junction bases: 8. CDR3 residues: CATSREGGLAVYEQFF. The DNA for the CDR3 is TGTGCCACCAGCAGAGAGGGGGGACTAGCAGTCTATGAGCAGTTCTTC. The full variable domain, completed using reference TRBV15 and TRBJ2-1, is DAMVIQNPRYQVTQFGKPVTLSCSQTLNHNVMYWYQQKSSQAPKLLFHYYDKDFNNEADTPDNFQSRRPNTSFCFLDIRSPGLGDTAMYLCATSREGGLAVYEQFFGPGTRLTVL.

This clonotype is deemed medium-sized. The chain combines TRBV20-1 with TRBJ2-5, with D possibly being TRBD1 or TRBD2 (6 bases each). CDR1 and CDR2 from the germline V gene are DFQATT and SNEGSKA (reference sequence). The CDR3 consists of 13 residues. V gave up 2 bases and J gave up 2 bases, with 9 bases separating them. CDR3 in amino acids: CSARQGTQETQYF. The CDR3 DNA is TGCAGTGCTAGACAGGGGACTCAAGAGACCCAGTACTTC.

Judged by abundance, this clonotype is medium-sized. This chain connects TRBV7-2 to TRBJ2-7, with 7 bases fitting TRBD1. Trimming took 3 bases from V and 0 from J; bases not matched to a gene: 5. The germline V gene has CDR1 SGHTA and CDR2 FQGNSA. This CDR3 spans 15 amino acids. CDR3 DNA sequence: TGTGCCAGCAGCTTTACAGGGGCGAACTCCTACGAGCAGTACTTC. As protein: CASSFTGANSYEQYF.